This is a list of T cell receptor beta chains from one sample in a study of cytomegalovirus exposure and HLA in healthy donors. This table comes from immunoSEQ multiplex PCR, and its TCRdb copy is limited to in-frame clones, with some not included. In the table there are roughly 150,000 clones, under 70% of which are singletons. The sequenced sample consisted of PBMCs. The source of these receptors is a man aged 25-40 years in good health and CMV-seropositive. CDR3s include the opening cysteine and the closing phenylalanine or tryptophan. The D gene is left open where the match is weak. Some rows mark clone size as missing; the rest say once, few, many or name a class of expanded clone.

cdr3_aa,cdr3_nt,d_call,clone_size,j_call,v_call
CASSLTTGSEAFF,TGTGCCAGCAGCTTAACAACCGGGAGTGAAGCTTTCTTT,.,few,TRBJ1-1,TRBV11-2
CAIFFKQKAAYEQYF,TGTGCCATTTTTTTCAAGCAGAAGGCGGCATACGAGCAGTACTTC,.,few,TRBJ2-7,TRBV7-6
CASSIDHYTFSEAFF,TGTGCCAGTAGTATAGATCATTACACATTTTCTGAAGCTTTCTTT,.,few,TRBJ1-1,TRBV19
CASSPVATGRAGTEAFF,TGCGCCAGCAGCCCCGTCGCTACGGGAAGGGCGGGCACTGAAGCTTTCTTT,.,.,TRBJ1-1,TRBV4-1
CAWSRTGNQPQHF,TGTGCCTGGAGTCGTACAGGGAATCAGCCCCAGCATTTT,.,.,TRBJ1-5,TRBV30
CASSLGQGLNNEQFF,TGTGCCAGCAGCTTAGGACAGGGATTAAACAATGAGCAGTTCTTC,TRBD1,.,TRBJ2-1,TRBV7-3
CAWTPGLAGTGAGELFF,TGTGCCTGGACACCGGGACTAGCGGGGACGGGGGCCGGGGAGCTGTTTTTT,TRBD2,.,TRBJ2-2,TRBV30
CASSDGYAGLLYNEQFF,TGTGCCAGCAGTGACGGTTACGCGGGTTTGCTATACAATGAGCAGTTCTTC,.,.,TRBJ2-1,TRBV6-1
CATSRGSGLNEQFF,TGTGCCACCAGCAGAGGATCGGGGTTAAATGAGCAGTTCTTC,.,.,TRBJ2-1,TRBV15
CASSPGIGGERGYTF,TGCGCCAGCAGCCCCGGGATAGGGGGTGAACGGGGCTACACCTTC,.,.,TRBJ1-2,TRBV5-1
CASSPTGGLAFF,TGTGCCAGCAGCCCGACAGGGGGCTTGGCTTTCTTT,TRBD1,.,TRBJ1-1,TRBV7-8
CASSLGGGGSRKQFF,TGTGCCAGCAGCTTAGGAGGGGGGGGTAGTAGGAAGCAGTTCTTC,.,.,TRBJ2-1,TRBV11-2
CASSLTGGSTDTQYF,TGTGCCAGCAGCTTGACAGGGGGCAGCACAGATACGCAGTATTTT,TRBD1,.,TRBJ2-3,TRBV6-6
CASSGSLVETQYF,TGTGCCAGCAGCGGGAGTCTGGTGGAGACCCAGTACTTC,.,.,TRBJ2-5,TRBV7-2
CASSLGLAVHYEQYF,TGTGCCAGCAGCCTGGGACTAGCGGTCCACTACGAGCAGTACTTC,TRBD2,few,TRBJ2-7,TRBV11-2
CAGSKTSGLGDTQYF,TGCGCCGGCAGCAAAACTAGCGGCCTAGGAGATACGCAGTATTTT,TRBD2,.,TRBJ2-3,TRBV5-1
CASSQGTGPSYEQYF,TGTGCCAGCAGCCAAGGGACAGGGCCTTCCTACGAGCAGTACTTC,TRBD1,.,TRBJ2-7,TRBV14
CASRSGLAGGGGEQFF,TGTGCCAGCAGATCGGGACTAGCGGGAGGGGGCGGTGAGCAGTTCTTC,TRBD2,.,TRBJ2-1,TRBV4-2
CASSLGVGTDTQYF,TGTGCCAGCAGCTTAGGAGTCGGGACAGATACGCAGTATTTT,.,.,TRBJ2-3,TRBV11-3
CASSSGGLEQYF,TGTGCCAGCAGCTCGGGGGGGCTCGAGCAGTACTTC,TRBD2,few,TRBJ2-7,TRBV7-6
CASSPGSGYEQYF,TGTGCCAGCAGTCCGGGTTCCGGCTACGAGCAGTACTTC,.,.,TRBJ2-7,TRBV27
CASSLGGITDTQYF,TGTGCCAGCAGTTTAGGCGGGATAACAGATACGCAGTATTTT,.,few,TRBJ2-3,TRBV28
CASSSGPDFAAYEQYF,TGTGCCAGCAGCAGTGGACCGGACTTCGCCGCCTACGAGCAGTACTTC,.,.,TRBJ2-7,TRBV28
CASSQVWTGVEGYTF,TGCGCCAGCAGCCAAGTGTGGACAGGGGTCGAAGGCTACACCTTC,TRBD1,.,TRBJ1-2,TRBV4-1
CASSEQTSDPYNEQFF,TGTGCCAGCAGTGAGCAGACTAGCGACCCTTACAATGAGCAGTTCTTC,TRBD2,.,TRBJ2-1,TRBV6-4
CASSLSSTRRQGAYEQYF,TGTGCCAGCAGCTTATCATCTACTAGGCGGCAAGGAGCTTACGAGCAGTACTTC,.,.,TRBJ2-7,TRBV7-6
CASSFSGTSGRGQFF,TGTGCCAGCAGTTTTTCCGGGACTAGCGGGAGGGGACAGTTCTTC,TRBD2,few,TRBJ2-1,TRBV6-5
CASSHQLAGGNNEQFF,TGTGCCAGCAGCCATCAGCTAGCGGGAGGAAACAATGAGCAGTTCTTC,TRBD2,.,TRBJ2-1,TRBV4-2
CASSLWGRESQETQYF,TGTGCCAGCAGTTTATGGGGGAGGGAGTCCCAAGAGACCCAGTACTTC,TRBD2,.,TRBJ2-5,TRBV28
CASSAGTGVTGELFF,TGTGCCAGCAGCGCCGGGACAGGGGTCACCGGGGAGCTGTTTTTT,TRBD1,.,TRBJ2-2,TRBV7-3
CASSTTGDSWNEQFF,TGTGCCAGCAGTACAACAGGGGACTCTTGGAATGAGCAGTTCTTC,.,.,TRBJ2-1,TRBV9
CASSQRDRDTQYF,TGCGCCAGCAGCCAACGGGATCGAGATACGCAGTATTTT,.,.,TRBJ2-3,TRBV4-1
CAISEDRIYGYTF,TGTGCCATCAGTGAGGACAGGATCTATGGCTACACCTTC,.,.,TRBJ1-2,TRBV10-3
CASSYSRDSSYNEQFF,TGTGCCAGCAGTTACTCCCGGGACAGCTCCTACAATGAGCAGTTCTTC,TRBD1,.,TRBJ2-1,TRBV6-5
CASSPGQFSGETQYF,TGTGCCAGCAGCCCGGGACAGTTCTCGGGAGAGACCCAGTACTTC,TRBD1,.,TRBJ2-5,TRBV14
CASTAERDRPSNYGYTF,TGTGCCAGCACCGCTGAGAGGGACAGGCCATCTAACTATGGCTACACCTTC,TRBD1,once,TRBJ1-2,TRBV2
CASSLSGLEGGYTF,TGTGCCAGCAGTTTATCCGGCCTCGAGGGAGGCTACACCTTC,.,few,TRBJ1-2,TRBV27
CASSEETGALNTEAFF,TGCGCCAGCAGCGAAGAGACAGGGGCCTTGAACACTGAAGCTTTCTTT,TRBD1,.,TRBJ1-1,TRBV5-1
CASDLNVGNEQFF,TGTGCCAGCGATCTTAATGTCGGGAATGAGCAGTTCTTC,.,.,TRBJ2-1,TRBV6-5
CAISARPSQDTDTQYF,TGTGCCATCAGTGCCCGCCCTAGCCAGGACACAGATACGCAGTATTTT,.,.,TRBJ2-3,TRBV10-3
CASGQLADSYNEQFF,TGCGCCAGCGGCCAACTAGCGGACTCCTACAATGAGCAGTTCTTC,TRBD2,.,TRBJ2-1,TRBV5-1
CASAGGVGNTEAFF,TGTGCCAGCGCCGGGGGAGTTGGGAACACTGAAGCTTTCTTT,.,.,TRBJ1-1,TRBV2
CASSLGGTGWTQYF,TGTGCCAGCAGTTTGGGAGGGACGGGGTGGACCCAGTACTTC,TRBD2,few,TRBJ2-5,TRBV28
CASRQGGSYEQYF,TGTGCCAGCAGACAGGGTGGCTCCTACGAGCAGTACTTC,.,.,TRBJ2-7,TRBV6-1
CASSEEGGEYEQFF,TGTGCCAGCAGTGAAGAGGGAGGGGAGTATGAGCAGTTCTTC,TRBD2,.,TRBJ2-1,TRBV6-4
CASSLLRLRGTEAFF,TGTGCCAGCAGTCTCCTCCGACTCCGAGGGACTGAAGCTTTCTTT,.,few,TRBJ1-1,TRBV5-6
CASSQDGHSSYEQYF,TGCGCCAGCAGCCAAGATGGTCATAGCTCCTACGAGCAGTACTTC,.,.,TRBJ2-7,TRBV4-1
CASTNSRGSNQPQHF,TGTGCCAGTACGAACTCCAGGGGAAGCAATCAGCCCCAGCATTTT,.,.,TRBJ1-5,TRBV2
CASSISNLQGIENTIYF,TGTGCCAGTAGTATATCGAACCTACAGGGTATAGAAAACACCATATATTTT,.,.,TRBJ1-3,TRBV19
CASSLEETYNEQFF,TGTGCCAGCAGCTTAGAGGAGACCTACAATGAGCAGTTCTTC,.,once,TRBJ2-1,TRBV7-8
CASSEGNTGELFF,TGCGCCAGCAGCGAGGGGAACACCGGGGAGCTGTTTTTT,.,few,TRBJ2-2,TRBV5-1
CASDAGAGELFF,TGTGCCAGTGATGCAGGGGCCGGGGAGCTGTTTTTT,.,.,TRBJ2-2,TRBV27
CASGLSGSIKLFF,TGTGCTAGTGGTTTGAGCGGATCTATTAAACTGTTTTTT,.,.,TRBJ1-4,TRBV12-5